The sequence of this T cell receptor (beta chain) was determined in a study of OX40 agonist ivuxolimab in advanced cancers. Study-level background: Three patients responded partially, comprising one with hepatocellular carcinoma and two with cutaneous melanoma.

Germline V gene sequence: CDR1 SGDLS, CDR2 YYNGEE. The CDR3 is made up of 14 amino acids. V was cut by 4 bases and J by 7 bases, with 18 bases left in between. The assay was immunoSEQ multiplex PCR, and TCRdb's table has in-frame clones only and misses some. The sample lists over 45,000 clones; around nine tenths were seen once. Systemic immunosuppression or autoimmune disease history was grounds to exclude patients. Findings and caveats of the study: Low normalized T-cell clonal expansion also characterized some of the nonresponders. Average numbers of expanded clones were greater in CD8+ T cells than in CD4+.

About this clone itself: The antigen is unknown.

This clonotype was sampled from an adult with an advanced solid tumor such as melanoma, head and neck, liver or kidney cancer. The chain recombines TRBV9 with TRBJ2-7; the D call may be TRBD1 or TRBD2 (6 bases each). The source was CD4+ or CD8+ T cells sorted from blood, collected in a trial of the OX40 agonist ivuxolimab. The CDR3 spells CASSRETGAGEQYF. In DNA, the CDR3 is TGTGCCAGCAGCCGGGAGACAGGCGCGGGGGAGCAGTACTTC.